The clone carrying this T cell receptor beta chain was seen repeatedly, ten times or more. The CDR3 spans 16 residues. The trim removed 4 bases at V and 0 bases at J, leaving 6 bases unmatched. Germline assignment: CDR1 ENHRY and CDR2 SYGVKD. Each CDR3 protein gets one entry after TCRdb re-called the reads with MiXCR. The sample shows around 310,000 distinct CDR3 sequences, roughly 15% of them seen only once. The record originates from a study of T cell repertoires in cytomegalovirus infection. The clonotype comes from a human donor in good health (CMV status not recorded). Some clones in this sample may be carry-over from other donors' samples. The chain carries TRBV10-3 and TRBJ1-5; 7 bases are a match to TRBD1. What was sequenced was PBMCs. The CDR3 DNA follows: TGTGCCATCAGTGTAGGGGGCGCGGATAGCAATCAGCCCCAGCATTTT. Protein sequence: CAISVGGADSNQPQHF.